A single sample gave rise to the 19 T cell receptor beta chains below, sequenced in a study of preoperative IRX-2 immunotherapy in early breast cancer. Treatment denoted: preoperative locoregional IRX-2 cytokine immunotherapy. Method: immunoSEQ multiplex PCR; TCRdb's copy keeps in-frame clones and lacks some. Here the sample spans around 60,000 clones, less than 95% being singletons. The biological material was taken from a patient treated with IRX-2 immunotherapy. These receptors were taken from a human donor with breast cancer.

V is TRBV5-1 and J is TRBJ2-2, with D perhaps matching TRBD2 (5 bases). The germline gives CDR1 SGHRS, CDR2 YFSETQ. V gave up 5 bases and J gave up 2 bases, with 10 bases separating them. The CDR3 contains 14 residues. The CDR3 nucleotides are TGCGCCAGCAGACCGGGATCAAACACCGGGGAGCTGTTTTTT. Translated: CASRPGSNTGELFF.

The chain links TRBV13 to TRBJ1-2; 9 nucleotides agree with TRBD1. Trimming removed 4 bases from V and 4 bases from J; junction bases left unmatched: 4. The CDR3 is 14 residues long. CDR1 PRHDT and CDR2 FYEKMQ come from the germline V gene (reference sequence). CDR3 region: CASSSDRGPYGYTF. CDR3 nucleotides: TGTGCCAGCAGCTCGGACAGGGGCCCCTATGGCTACACCTTC.

This clone has just one count. The genes are TRBV6-1 and TRBJ2-6, with D maybe TRBD2 (5 bases). CDR1 and CDR2 from the germline V gene are MNHNS and SASEGT. The CDR3 spans 17 residues. V lost 3 bases and J lost 0, with 12 bases in between. The CDR3 DNA is TGTGCCAGCAGTGATCCGAGGGTGAGCTCTGGGGCCAACGTCCTGACTTTC. It yields the protein CASSDPRVSSGANVLTF.

The rearrangement links TRBV7-2 to TRBJ2-2; D is ambiguous. The germline gives CDR1 SGHTA, CDR2 FQGNSA. The V end lost 1 base, the J end lost 1 base, and 7 bases lay between the germline ends. The CDR3 has 15 residues. This CDR3 reads CASSLDGRNTGELFF. The CDR3 DNA sequence: TGTGCCAGCAGCTTAGACGGACGGAACACCGGGGAGCTGTTTTTT.

This clone was seen just once. V gene TRBV6-5 combines with J gene TRBJ2-7, with D unclear. Between the trimmed V and J ends, which lost 5 bases and 3 bases, there was a span of 11 bases. CDR1 MNHEY and CDR2 SVGAGI come from the germline V gene. There are 13 residues in the CDR3. The CDR3 bases are TGTGCCAGCAGTCTTGGCCGACACTACGAGCAGTACTTC. The encoded protein is CASSLGRHYEQYF.

The V call is TRBV7-3, the J call TRBJ2-5; 9 bases align to TRBD2. This CDR3 comprises 15 residues. V was clipped by 6 bases and J by 4 bases; unmatched bases: 9. Looked up from germline, CDR1 is SGHTA and CDR2 is FQGTGA. The chain's CDR3 is CASSNSGGITETQYF. The CDR3 bases are TGTGCCAGCAGTAACAGCGGGGGGATTACAGAGACCCAGTACTTC.

This chain joins TRBV7-6 and TRBJ2-5, with 7 bases identical to TRBD1. V lost 3 bases, J lost 5 bases, and 12 bases stayed unmatched. The CDR3 extends over 16 amino acids. Per the germline V gene, CDR1 is SGHVS and CDR2 is FNYEAQ. The CDR3 nucleotides read TGTGCCAGCAGCTTCCCCCGACGAGGGGGCAGGGAGACCCAGTACTTC. It translates to CASSFPRRGGRETQYF.

The chain uses TRBV7-2 and TRBJ1-5; 9 nucleotides agree with TRBD1. V gave up 2 bases and J gave up 6 bases; unmatched junction bases: 8. The CDR3 contains 16 residues. Germline lookup yields CDR1 SGHTA and CDR2 FQGNSA. DNA of the CDR3: TGTGCCAGCAGCTTAACCGGGACAGGGTCCGCTCAGCCCCAGCATTTT. Protein: CASSLTGTGSAQPQHF.

The rearrangement joins TRBV11-3 to TRBJ2-5; 7 nucleotides match TRBD1. The CDR3 runs 14 residues. The V gene's germline CDR1 is SGHNT and CDR2 YENEEA. V lost 4 bases, J lost 0 bases, and 2 bases stayed unmatched. The CDR3 DNA reads as TGTGCCAGCAGCTCTGGACAGGACCAAGAGACCCAGTACTTC. This codes for CASSSGQDQETQYF. The full variable domain, completed using reference TRBV11-3 and TRBJ2-5, is EAGVVQSPRYKIIEKKQPVAFWCNPISGHNTLYWYLQNLGQGPELLIRYENEEAVDDSQLPKDRFSAERLKGVDSTLKIQPAELGDSAVYLCASSSGQDQETQYFGPGTRLLVL.

The gene calls are TRBV28 and TRBJ2-5; the match to TRBD1 covers 10 bases. The CDR3 spans 15 residues. The J segment lost 0 bases and the V segment lost 6 bases, leaving 4 bases of the junction unmatched. Germline loops: CDR1 MDHEN, CDR2 SYDVKM. The CDR3 reads CASSPGTGDQETQYF. Written as DNA, the CDR3 is TGTGCCAGCAGCCCCGGGACAGGGGACCAAGAGACCCAGTACTTC.

V gene TRBV19 combines with J gene TRBJ1-1, with TRBD1 identical over 7 bases. Per the germline V gene, CDR1 is LNHDA and CDR2 is SQIVND (reference sequence). The CDR3 is 14 residues long. Unmatched junction bases numbered 3, after V lost 3 bases and J lost 2 bases. The CDR3 protein is CASSMRQGNTEAFF. DNA for the CDR3: TGTGCCAGTAGTATGCGACAGGGAAACACTGAAGCTTTCTTT.

The V gene is TRBV28, the J gene TRBJ1-5; 9 bases match TRBD1. Trimming took 6 bases from V and 7 from J; bases not matched to a gene: 10. The CDR3 has 15 amino acids. CDR1 MDHEN and CDR2 SYDVKM come from the germline V gene. DNA of the CDR3: TGTGCCAGCAGGTTACTGGGACAGGGCACCCAGCCCCAGCATTTT. This encodes CASRLLGQGTQPQHF.

The V call is TRBV18, the J call TRBJ1-1; D uncertain. This CDR3 contains 16 residues. Germline V gives CDR1 KGHSH, CDR2 LQKENI. With 2 bases removed from V and 4 bases from J, the gap between germline ends came to 17 bases. CDR3 nucleotide sequence: TGTGCCAGCTCACCAGAGGTGGAGGTGGGGAGCACTGAAGCTTTCTTT. As protein: CASSPEVEVGSTEAFF.

DNA of the CDR3: TGTGCCAGTAGGTTAACAGGGTCCGATACGCAGTATTTT. Translated: CASRLTGSDTQYF. The chain recombines TRBV19 with TRBJ2-3, with D perhaps TRBD1 (6 bases). Between the trimmed V and J ends, which lost 6 bases and 6 bases, there was a span of 13 bases. This CDR3 is 13 amino acids long. The V gene's germline CDR1 is LNHDA and CDR2 SQIVND (reference sequence).

The rearrangement joins TRBV10-3 to TRBJ1-3; D not certain. Germline assignment: CDR1 ENHRY and CDR2 SYGVKD. V dropped 10 bases and J dropped 0 bases, with 13 bases sitting between them. The CDR3 runs 14 residues. CDR3 sequence reads: CATADLASGNTIYF. The CDR3 nucleotides are TGTGCCACAGCTGACCTAGCCTCTGGAAACACCATATATTTT.

This rearrangement joins TRBV7-9 to TRBJ2-3; possible D gene TRBD2, 7 bases. The CDR3 is 15 amino acids. In germline, CDR1 is SEHNR, CDR2 FQNEAQ (reference sequence). The V and J ends lost 1 base and 1 base respectively, with 9 bases between them. CDR3 amino acids: CASSLGGGRTDTQYF. The CDR3 region has the DNA TGTGCCAGCAGCTTAGGGGGGGGGCGCACAGATACGCAGTATTTT.

The chain combines TRBV6-5 with TRBJ2-3; D assignment may be TRBD1 or TRBD2 (5 bases each). This CDR3 region has 14 residues. V was trimmed by 2 bases and J by 0 bases, leaving 6 bases between them. Germline V CDR1 and CDR2: MNHEY, SVGAGI. CDR3 sequence reads: CASSYGGSTDTQYF. The CDR3 DNA is TGTGCCAGCAGTTACGGGGGAAGCACAGATACGCAGTATTTT.

CDR3 in amino acids: CASSLSGRRTEAFF. CDR3 sequence (DNA): TGTGCCAGCAGTTTATCAGGGCGGCGTACTGAAGCTTTCTTT. The chain joins TRBV28 to TRBJ1-1; the D gene is possibly TRBD1 (5 bases). Germline V CDR1 and CDR2: MDHEN, SYDVKM. Trimming cost V 1 base and J 5 bases, with 11 bases left between them. The CDR3 spans 14 residues.

The chain combines TRBV7-2 with TRBJ2-7, with D unresolved. V was shortened by 2 bases and J by 6 bases, with 8 bases between the two germline ends. Germline V gene sequence: CDR1 SGHTA, CDR2 FQGNSA. The CDR3 loop spans 12 amino acids. As DNA, the CDR3 is TGTGCCAGCAGCTTATATGTCGGCGAGCAGTACTTC. Residues: CASSLYVGEQYF. Complete variable domain (other parts from reference TRBV7-2 and TRBJ2-7): GAGVSQSPSNKVTEKGKDVELRCDPISGHTALYWYRQSLGQGLEFLIYFQGNSAPDKSGLPSDRFSAERTGGSVSTLTIQRTQQEDSAVYLCASSLYVGEQYFGPGTRLTVT.